Below, one TCR beta chain is given with its context. This may be a read error, as it is one base from a much larger clone. CDR3 length: 14 residues. Germline V CDR1 and CDR2: MNHEY, SVGAGI. Amplifying from RNA transcripts, the study obtained TCR beta CDR3 regions. The library came from an HTBI-primed first-round RT-PCR and a second-round multiplex PCR. MiXCR, run by TCRdb on the multiplex PCR reads, gives a single entry per CDR3 protein. The sample yields around 400,000 distinct CDR3 sequences, around 19% seen once. These data belong to a study of Graves' ophthalmopathy and Graves' hyperthyroidism. Sequencing was carried out using peripheral blood. The source of this sequence is a woman between 18 and 29 years old with Graves' ophthalmopathy. J is TRBJ2-3 and V is TRBV6-5, with a weak D call TRBD2 (5 bases). The CDR3 DNA reads as TGTTCCAGCAGTTACGAGGGTCCTTCGGATACGCAGTATTTT. Its protein product is CSSSYEGPSDTQYF.